This T cell receptor beta chain was captured in a study of blood T cell repertoires in COVID-19. Study details: Some COVID-19 samples were acute and others convalescent; all came from the United States, Italy and Spain. The cDNA or gDNA used as material had been derived from T cells, B-cell-depleted T cells, or PBMCs.

Germline CDR1 is SGHTA and CDR2 is FQGNSA. This CDR3 comprises 14 residues. V lost 5 bases to trimming and J lost 8 bases; unmatched junction nucleotides: 8. As processed by the authors: Estimated nucleated cell counts came from reference gene primer amplification. TCRdb keeps only in-frame clones here, not all; method: immunoSEQ multiplex PCR. For V, J and clone size, that table is used; D and trimming come from the DNA. The top ten hold roughly 2.3% of the sample, which has about 71,000 clones, about 87% seen once. V and J are TRBV7-2 and TRBJ1-2; 10 bases fit TRBD1. Sequencing was performed on peripheral blood. The TCR originated in a human donor in a cohort sampled during active COVID-19. The CDR3 sequence: CASSTGQGVQGYTF. In DNA, the CDR3 is TGTGCCAGCAGCACCGGACAGGGGGTTCAAGGCTACACCTTC.